Ten or more counts support the clone carrying this T cell receptor beta chain. V was trimmed by 6 bases and J by 3 bases, leaving 9 bases between them. The CDR3 spans 12 residues. The germline CDR1 and CDR2 sequences are LNHDA and SQIVND (reference sequence). Across 18 months, stable Graves' hyperthyroidism was marked by no progression to ophthalmopathy. These data belong to a study of T cells in Graves' hyperthyroidism and ophthalmopathy. Amplified TCR beta CDR3 regions derived from RNA transcripts. First-round RT-PCR with HTBI primers amplified the TCR CDR3 region. TCRdb used MiXCR to reprocess the multiplex PCR reads, holding one entry per CDR3 protein. The sample includes roughly 800,000 distinct CDR3 sequences, roughly 37% of them seen just once.

Sequencing was carried out using blood. The V call is TRBV19, the J call TRBJ2-7, with a possible D match to TRBD1 (5 bases). This sequence originates from a man between 18 and 29 years old with Graves' hyperthyroidism. The CDR3 DNA is TGTGCCAGTAGCCAAGGACACTACGAGCAGTACTTC. Residues: CASSQGHYEQYF.